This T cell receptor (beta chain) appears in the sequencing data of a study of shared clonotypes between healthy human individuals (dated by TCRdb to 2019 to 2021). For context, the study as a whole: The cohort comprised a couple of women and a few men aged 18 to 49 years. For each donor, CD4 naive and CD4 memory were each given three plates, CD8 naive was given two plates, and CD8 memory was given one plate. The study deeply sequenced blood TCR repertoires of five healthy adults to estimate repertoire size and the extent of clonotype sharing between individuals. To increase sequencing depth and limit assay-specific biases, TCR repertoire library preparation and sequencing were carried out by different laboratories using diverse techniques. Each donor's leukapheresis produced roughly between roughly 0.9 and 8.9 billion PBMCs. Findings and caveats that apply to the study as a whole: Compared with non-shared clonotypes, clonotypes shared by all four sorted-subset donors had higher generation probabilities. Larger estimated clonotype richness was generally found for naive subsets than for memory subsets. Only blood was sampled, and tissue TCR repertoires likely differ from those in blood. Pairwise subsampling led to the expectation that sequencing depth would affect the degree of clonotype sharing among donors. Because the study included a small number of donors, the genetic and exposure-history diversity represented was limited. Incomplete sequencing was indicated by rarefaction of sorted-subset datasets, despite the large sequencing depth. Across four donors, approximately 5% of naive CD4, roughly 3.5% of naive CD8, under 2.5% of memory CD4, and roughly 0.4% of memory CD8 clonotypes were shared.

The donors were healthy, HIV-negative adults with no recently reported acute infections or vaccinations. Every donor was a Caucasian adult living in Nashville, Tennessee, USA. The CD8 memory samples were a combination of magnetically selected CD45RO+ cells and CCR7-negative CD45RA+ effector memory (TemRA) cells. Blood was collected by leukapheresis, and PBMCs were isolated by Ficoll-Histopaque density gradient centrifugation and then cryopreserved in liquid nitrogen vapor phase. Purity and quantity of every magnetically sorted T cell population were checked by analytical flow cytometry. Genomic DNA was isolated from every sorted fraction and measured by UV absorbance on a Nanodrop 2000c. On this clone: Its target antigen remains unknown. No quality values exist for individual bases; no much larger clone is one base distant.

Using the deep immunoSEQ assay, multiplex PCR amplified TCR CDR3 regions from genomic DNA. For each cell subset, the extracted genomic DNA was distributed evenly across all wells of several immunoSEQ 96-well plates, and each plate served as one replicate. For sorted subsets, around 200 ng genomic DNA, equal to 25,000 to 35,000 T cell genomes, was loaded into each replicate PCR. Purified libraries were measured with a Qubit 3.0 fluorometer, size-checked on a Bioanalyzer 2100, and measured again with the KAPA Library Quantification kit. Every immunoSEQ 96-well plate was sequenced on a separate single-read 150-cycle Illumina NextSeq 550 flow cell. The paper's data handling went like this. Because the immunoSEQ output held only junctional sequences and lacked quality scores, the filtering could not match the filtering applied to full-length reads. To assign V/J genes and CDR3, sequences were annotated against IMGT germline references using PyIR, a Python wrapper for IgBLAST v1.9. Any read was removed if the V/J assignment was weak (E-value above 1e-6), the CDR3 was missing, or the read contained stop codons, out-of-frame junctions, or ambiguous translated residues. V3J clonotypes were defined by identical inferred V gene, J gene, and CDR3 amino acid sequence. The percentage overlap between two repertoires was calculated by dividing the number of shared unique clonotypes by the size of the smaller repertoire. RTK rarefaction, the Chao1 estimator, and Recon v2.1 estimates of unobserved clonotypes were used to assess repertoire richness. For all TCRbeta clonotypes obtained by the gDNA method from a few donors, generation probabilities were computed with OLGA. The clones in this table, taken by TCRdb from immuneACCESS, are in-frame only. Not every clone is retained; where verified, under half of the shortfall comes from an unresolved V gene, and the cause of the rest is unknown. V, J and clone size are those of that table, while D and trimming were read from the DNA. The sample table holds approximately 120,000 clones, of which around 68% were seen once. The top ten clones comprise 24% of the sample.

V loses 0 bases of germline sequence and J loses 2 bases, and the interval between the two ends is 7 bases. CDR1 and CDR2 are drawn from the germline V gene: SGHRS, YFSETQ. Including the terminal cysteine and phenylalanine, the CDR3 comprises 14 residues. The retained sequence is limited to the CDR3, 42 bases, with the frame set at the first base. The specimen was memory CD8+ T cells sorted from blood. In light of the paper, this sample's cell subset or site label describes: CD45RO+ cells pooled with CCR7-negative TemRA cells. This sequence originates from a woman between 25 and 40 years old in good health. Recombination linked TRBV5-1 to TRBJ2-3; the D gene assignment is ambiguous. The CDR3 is CASSLGLNTDTQYF. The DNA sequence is TGCGCCAGCAGCTTGGGACTTAACACAGATACGCAGTATTTT.